This paragraph reports one T cell receptor beta chain. Antigen unknown. Germline V gene sequence: CDR1 MNHEY, CDR2 SMNVEV (reference sequence). This CDR3 contains 13 residues. The ends were cut back, 7 bases at V and 5 bases at J, with 11 bases in the middle. Expressed TCRB transcripts were sequenced after all isolated RNA was converted to cDNA. The method was immunoSEQ multiplex PCR; TCRdb's version includes in-frame clones alone and lacks a portion of them. Of hundreds of thousands of clones in the sample, roughly 13% were seen once. This specimen belongs to a study of beta chain features in type 1 diabetes. Study-level results: In every one of the four CD4+ subsets, TCRB CDR3s were moderately but significantly shorter in Type 1 diabetes patients. Researchers could not determine here whether HLA type influences TCRB rearrangement.

The sequence was collected from a man between 18 and 35 years old with type 1 diabetes. The material sequenced was naive CD4+ T cells from blood. The gene calls are TRBV27 and TRBJ2-2; possibly TRBD2 for D (5 bases). CDR3 loop: CASTHGVTGELFF. CDR3 coding DNA: TGTGCCAGCACCCACGGGGTGACCGGGGAGCTGTTTTTT.